One and the same sample provided the 19 T cell receptor beta chains below, sequenced in a study of blood T cell repertoires in COVID-19. This table comes from immunoSEQ multiplex PCR, and its TCRdb copy is limited to in-frame clones, with some not included. The repertoire includes about 190,000 clones, 75% to 85% of them detected once, and about 6.9% sits in the top ten. The sample consisted of peripheral blood. These receptors all stem from a man aged 55 to 69 with acute or convalescent COVID-19.

The count of this clone is one. The chain combines TRBV4-1 with TRBJ1-2; 9 bases agree with TRBD1. The CDR3 totals 14 residues. CDR1 and CDR2 from the germline V gene are MGHRA and YSYEKL. V lost 4 bases, J lost 4 bases, and 4 bases stayed unmatched. This chain's CDR3 is CASSRSDRGYGYTF. In nucleotides, the CDR3 is TGCGCCAGCAGCCGTTCGGACAGGGGCTATGGCTACACCTTC.

V usage is TRBV19 and J usage is TRBJ1-5; D might be TRBD1 (5 bases). This CDR3 comprises 13 residues. Germline V gene data show CDR1 as LNHDA and CDR2 as SQIVND (reference sequence). V lost 7 bases to trimming and J lost 7 bases, with 14 bases between them. The CDR3 spells CASKVGGNQPQHF. The CDR3 DNA reads as TGTGCCAGTAAGGTTGGGGGGAACCAGCCCCAGCATTTT.

This clone was seen a single time. The CDR3 sequence: CASRNRDSVGHNEQFF. DNA of the CDR3: TGTGCCAGCAGGAACCGGGACTCCGTTGGACACAATGAGCAGTTCTTC. This chain links TRBV9 with TRBJ2-1, with D possibly matching TRBD2 (6 bases). CDR3 size: 16 residues. The germline V gene has CDR1 SGDLS and CDR2 YYNGEE. The V end was cut by 5 bases, the J end by 5 bases, with 20 bases between.

The chain uses TRBV3-1 (or the pseudogene TRBV3-2) and TRBJ1-3; 7 bases map to TRBD1. The CDR3 extends over 15 amino acids. Germline V gene data show CDR1 as LGHDT and CDR2 as YNNKEL (reference sequence). After removal of 2 bases from V and 2 bases from J, the junction contained 3 bases not matched to a gene. The CDR3 region is CASSQFQGAGNTIYF. DNA for the CDR3: TGTGCCAGCAGCCAATTTCAGGGGGCTGGAAACACCATATATTTT.

Concerning this clone: The sample carries other DNA sequences with the same CDR3. The chain joins TRBV6-5 to TRBJ1-5, with TRBD1 matching 7 bases. Unmatched junction bases numbered 1, after V lost 6 bases and J lost 2 bases. Looked up from germline, CDR1 is MNHEY and CDR2 is SVGAGI. The CDR3 is made up of 13 amino acids. The CDR3 spells CASRGQGNQPQHF. DNA of the CDR3: TGTGCCAGCAGAGGACAGGGCAATCAGCCCCAGCATTTT.

This clone was recorded only once. This rearrangement joins TRBV19 to TRBJ1-2; 7 bases line up with TRBD1. The CDR3 runs 15 residues. Germline CDR1 is LNHDA and CDR2 is SQIVND (reference sequence). V shed 8 bases, J shed 0 bases, and the junction held 9 bases outside the gene matches. In DNA form, the CDR3 reads TGTGCCAGTGGGGGGACAGACCTCGCTAACTATGGCTACACCTTC. Amino acid sequence: CASGGTDLANYGYTF.

This chain links TRBV9 with TRBJ1-6; 7 bases agree with TRBD1. Germline CDR1 is SGDLS and CDR2 is YYNGEE. The CDR3 contains 16 residues. V trimming: 4 bases; J trimming: 0 bases; junction bases outside the gene matches: 4. Here the CDR3 DNA reads TGTGCCAGCAGCCCGACAGGGAGCTCCTATAATTCACCCCTCCACTTT. It yields the protein CASSPTGSSYNSPLHF.

This clone was counted once. This chain joins TRBV4-1 and TRBJ2-7, with 9 bases identical to TRBD2. Looked up from germline, CDR1 is MGHRA and CDR2 is YSYEKL. This CDR3 has 19 residues. Trimming took 1 base from V and 2 from J; bases not matched to a gene: 15. For the CDR3, the DNA is TGCGCCAGCAGCCAAGCGTTGGCGACTAGCGGACCTGGTACCTACGAGCAGTACTTC. This encodes CASSQALATSGPGTYEQYF.

The rearrangement uses TRBV4-1 and TRBJ1-3; maybe TRBD1 (5 bases). This CDR3 spans 17 amino acids. Germline V gene data show CDR1 as MGHRA and CDR2 as YSYEKL. Trimming pared 0 bases from V and 4 bases from J, leaving 16 bases between. The CDR3 sequence is CASSQDWAPGAGNTIYF. CDR3 DNA: TGCGCCAGCAGCCAAGATTGGGCCCCTGGGGCGGGAAACACCATATATTTT.

V is TRBV6-5 and J is TRBJ1-5; 7 positions match TRBD1. The CDR3 runs 16 residues. J lost 0 bases, V lost 4 bases, and 6 bases had no gene match. Per germline, CDR1 MNHEY and CDR2 SVGAGI. The DNA of the CDR3 is TGTGCCAGCAGTTTTCGGACAGGCTATAGCAATCAGCCCCAGCATTTT. Residues: CASSFRTGYSNQPQHF.

The V gene is TRBV3-1 (or the pseudogene TRBV3-2), the J gene TRBJ2-7; the match to TRBD2 covers 8 bases. The CDR3 runs to 14 residues. The germline gives CDR1 LGHDT, CDR2 YNNKEL (reference sequence). Trimming at V came to 2 bases and at J to 4 bases, leaving 4 bases not matched to a gene. The CDR3 DNA sequence: TGTGCCAGCAGCCAATTCGGGGGGGGTTACGAGCAGTACTTC. Its protein is CASSQFGGGYEQYF.

This chain links TRBV4-2 with TRBJ1-2; D not certain. V was clipped by 3 bases and J by 8 bases, with 16 bases between them. Germline lookup yields CDR1 LGHNA and CDR2 YNFKEQ. CDR3 size: 14 residues. The CDR3 DNA is TGTGCCAGCAGCCAGGGTTACTGGGAGGACGGCTACACCTTC. It codes for CASSQGYWEDGYTF.

The V gene is TRBV2, the J gene TRBJ1-2; 10 bases fit TRBD1. CDR3 length equals 13 residues. V lost 10 bases, J lost 8 bases, and 10 bases stayed unmatched. Germline loops: CDR1 SNHLY, CDR2 FYNNEI. DNA for the CDR3: TGTGCCACCCTAGCCGGGACAGGGGAGGGCTACACCTTC. Its translation: CATLAGTGEGYTF.

This clone was observed a handful of times. This chain connects TRBV9 to TRBJ1-4; D call uncertain. Germline values: CDR1 SGDLS, CDR2 YYNGEE. The CDR3 is 14 residues long. V lost 4 bases to trimming and J lost 8 bases, with 15 bases between them. CDR3 amino acids: CASSPTARAEKLFF. The CDR3 nucleotides read TGTGCCAGCAGCCCTACAGCGCGGGCCGAAAAACTGTTTTTT.

The chain recombines TRBV9 with TRBJ2-3, with 9 bases identical to TRBD2. Trimming took 0 bases from V and 7 from J; bases not matched to a gene: 9. The germline V gene encodes CDR1 SGDLS and CDR2 YYNGEE. The CDR3 runs 16 residues. The chain's CDR3 is CASSVEVSGSRYTQYF. For the CDR3, the DNA is TGTGCCAGCAGCGTAGAGGTTAGCGGGAGTCGATATACGCAGTATTTT. The whole variable domain, filled in from reference TRBV9 and TRBJ2-3, reads DSGVTQTPKHLITATGQRVTLRCSPRSGDLSVYWYQQSLDQGLQFLIQYYNGEERAKGNILERFSAQQFPDLHSELNLSSLELGDSALYFCASSVEVSGSRYTQYFGPGTRLTVL.

This clone was detected once. The chain combines TRBV11-2 with TRBJ1-1; 8 bases map to TRBD1. CDR1 and CDR2 (germline): SGHAT, FQNNGV. The V segment lost 6 bases and the J segment 10 bases; nucleotides outside the gene matches: 7. The CDR3 contains 12 residues. The CDR3 DNA reads as TGTGCCAGCAGTACCTCCGGGACAGGAGCTTTCTTT. Translated: CASSTSGTGAFF. Full variable domain (remainder filled in from reference TRBV11-2 and TRBJ1-1): EAGVAQSPRYKIIEKRQSVAFWCNPISGHATLYWYQQILGQGPKLLIQFQNNGVVDDSQLPKDRFSAERLKGVDSTLKIQPAKLEDSAVYLCASSTSGTGAFFGQGTRLTVV.

This chain connects TRBV12-3 or TRBV12-4 to TRBJ1-1, with 10 bases lining up with TRBD1. There are 13 residues in the CDR3. After removal of 5 bases from V and 6 bases from J, the junction contained 3 bases not matched to a gene. DNA for the CDR3: TGTGCCAGCAGTATCGGACAGGGGGCTGAAGCTTTCTTT. Amino acids: CASSIGQGAEAFF.

The V and J genes are TRBV24-1 and TRBJ1-2, with D tentatively TRBD1 (5 bases). The germline gives CDR1 KGHDR, CDR2 SFDVKD. This CDR3 contains 13 residues. Trimming shortened V by 3 bases and J by 7 bases, and 11 bases separated the two germline ends. The CDR3 DNA reads as TGTGCCACCAGTGATCTCTCAACAGGTGGCTACACCTTC. It yields the protein CATSDLSTGGYTF.

This clone was counted a few times. The chain joins TRBV7-2 to TRBJ1-1; D uncertain. Germline assignment: CDR1 SGHTA and CDR2 FQGNSA. This CDR3 is built from 13 residues. The germline V and J ends were trimmed by 5 bases and 11 bases, with 18 bases remaining between them. The CDR3 bases are TGTGCCAGCAGCGTTAGAATCGGCGGGGAGGCTTTCTTT. As protein: CASSVRIGGEAFF.